This T cell receptor beta chain is drawn from a study of shared clonotypes between healthy human individuals. Study outcomes and limitations: Incompleteness in sorted-subset sequencing, despite large depth, was shown by rarefaction.

CD45RO-negative, CCR7-positively selected cells formed the naive CD8 fraction, excluding terminally differentiated effector memory CD45RA+ cells. Genomic DNA of every subset was divided equally among multiple immunoSEQ plates. How the authors handled the data: As immunoSEQ supplied junction-only sequences (without quality scores), filtering differed. The method was immunoSEQ multiplex PCR; TCRdb's version includes in-frame clones alone and lacks a portion of them. That table furnishes V, J and clone size, whereas the DNA furnished D and trimming. The sample includes about 2 million clones, about 95% of them seen just once. Note on this clone: What it binds is not known.

Input material: naive CD8+ T cells sorted from blood. The TCR was taken from a man aged 18 to 35 in good health.

CDR3 protein: CASSPAGAGANVLTF. DNA of the CDR3: TGTGCCAGCAGCCCGGCGGGGGCTGGGGCCAACGTCCTGACTTTC. The J gene is TRBJ2-6, the V gene TRBV27; 7 bases agree with TRBD2. CDR1 is MNHEY and CDR2 is SMNVEV in the germline V gene (reference sequence). The CDR3 spans 15 residues. Trimming at V came to 6 bases and at J to 2 bases, leaving 4 bases not matched to a gene.